This paragraph reports one T cell receptor beta chain. This clone was picked up one time. It has no known antigen specificity. Base qualities are not provided; no much larger clone lies one nucleotide away. The data are from a study of blood T cell repertoires in COVID-19 (dated by TCRdb to 2020 to 2022). Study-level background: The collaborator samples originated in the United States, Italy and Spain and spanned the acute and convalescent phases of COVID-19. The material from the prospective study consisted of cDNA or gDNA derived from T cells, B-cell-depleted T cells, or PBMCs. Deeply sampled blood TCRbeta repertoires from subjects exposed to, actively infected with, or recovered from COVID-19 were included in the dataset. A freely available public database, intended as a resource for researchers studying the immune response to SARS-CoV-2, is where the repertoires were released. The samples were drawn from two sources: the first 160 participants of the ongoing ImmuneRACE study, and approximately 1,300 subjects contributed by 6 global collaborators. A de-identified subject ID, COVID-19 status, age in years and sex were almost always included in the sample metadata. HLA class I and class II types, where available, came from metadata supplied by the sample provider rather than from assay-based typing. Points the paper makes about the study in general: The quantity of clinical and demographic metadata differed by source and by participant and was supplied without curation.

The immunoSEQ Assay, a bias-controlled multiplex PCR, was used to amplify TCRbeta CDR3 regions from genomic DNA. Per the authors' processing: Nucleated cell counts per sample were estimated from amplification of reference gene primers within the assay. To quantify the absolute abundance of each unique TCRbeta CDR3 rearrangement, sequence reads were collapsed and filtered. For each sample, productive Simpson clonality was calculated as the square root of Simpson's diversity index over productive rearrangements. TCRdb obtained this table from immuneACCESS and retained in-frame rearrangements with V and J assigned. These tables miss some clones; where compared with another copy, unresolved V genes account for less than half of the shortfall, and the remainder is unexplained. The D gene and trimming were derived from the DNA, and the V and J assignments and clone size from that table. The sample has roughly 150,000 clones on record, almost 85% of them singletons. In total, the top ten clones hold about 2.9% of the sample.

Whole blood was collected in K2EDTA tubes by collaborating institutions according to the institutions' own protocols. For TCRbeta analysis, collaborators shipped samples as frozen whole blood, isolated PBMCs, or DNA extracted from either of those sample types. The CDR3 measures 13 amino acids from cysteine to phenylalanine. Only the CDR3 portion is preserved as DNA: 39 bases, with reading frame beginning at the first base. V is shortened by 4 bases, J by 1 base, and the region joining them spans 7 bases. The germline V gene specifies LGHNA as CDR1 and YNFKEQ as CDR2. The receptor chain draws on TRBV4-2 and TRBJ1-1; the D segment cannot be called with confidence. Sample: peripheral blood. This clonotype was sampled from a man aged 45-65 years with acute or convalescent COVID-19. At the DNA level, the sequence is TGTGCCAGCAGCCTGGGAGGGAACACTGAAGCTTTCTTT. Translated, it gives CASSLGGNTEAFF.